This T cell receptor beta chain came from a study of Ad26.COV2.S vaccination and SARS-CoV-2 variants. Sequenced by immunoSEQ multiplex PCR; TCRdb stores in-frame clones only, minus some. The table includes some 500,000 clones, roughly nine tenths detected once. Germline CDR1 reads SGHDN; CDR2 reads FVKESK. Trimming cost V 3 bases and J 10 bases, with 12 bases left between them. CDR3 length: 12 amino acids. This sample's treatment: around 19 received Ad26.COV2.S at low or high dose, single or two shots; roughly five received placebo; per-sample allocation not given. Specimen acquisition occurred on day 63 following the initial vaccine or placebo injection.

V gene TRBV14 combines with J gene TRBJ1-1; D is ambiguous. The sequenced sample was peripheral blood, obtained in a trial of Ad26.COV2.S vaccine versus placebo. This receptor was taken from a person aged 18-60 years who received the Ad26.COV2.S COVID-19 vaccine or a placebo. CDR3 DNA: TGTGCCAGCAGCCACGCGGAGGAGGTAGCTTTCTTT. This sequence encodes CASSHAEEVAFF.